One and the same sample provided the 7 T cell receptor beta chains below, sequenced in a study of blood T cell repertoires in COVID-19. Some clones are missing from TCRdb's copy, which holds only in-frame ones; the method was immunoSEQ multiplex PCR. This repertoire shows approximately 240,000 clones, just under 85% found once; its top ten account for under 4.5%. Sequenced material: peripheral blood. These receptors all stem from a man in his fifties with acute or convalescent COVID-19.

This clone was counted between two and nine times. This sequence joins TRBV24-1 and TRBJ2-1; possibly TRBD1 for D (5 bases). From germline, CDR1 is KGHDR and CDR2 SFDVKD. Trimming removed 11 bases from V and 1 base from J, with 14 bases in between. The CDR3 is 14 residues long. The DNA for the CDR3 is TGTGCCAGTACAGGCGCCCCATCCTACAATGAGCAGTTCTTC. This encodes CASTGAPSYNEQFF.

The DNA of the CDR3 is TGTGCCAGCAGCTCTACAGGGTTGTCACCCCTCCACTTT. Protein: CASSSTGLSPLHF. This chain joins TRBV7-9 and TRBJ1-6; maybe TRBD1 (6 bases). Germline V lookup: CDR1 SEHNR, CDR2 FQNEAQ (reference sequence). With 4 bases removed from V and 10 bases from J, the gap between germline ends came to 11 bases. There are 13 residues in the CDR3.

This rearrangement joins TRBV11-1 to TRBJ2-3; D possibly corresponds to TRBD2 (5 bases). With 2 bases removed from V and 4 bases from J, the gap between germline ends came to 13 bases. Germline V CDR1 and CDR2: SGHAT, FQDESV (reference sequence). The CDR3 loop spans 15 amino acids. The CDR3 loop reads CASSLISGISDTQYF. CDR3 DNA sequence: TGTGCCAGCAGCTTAATCTCCGGGATTTCAGATACGCAGTATTTT.

This rearrangement joins TRBV4-1 to TRBJ2-3; D uncertain. CDR3 size: 14 residues. Germline loops: CDR1 MGHRA, CDR2 YSYEKL. Trimming took 1 base from V and 0 from J, leaving 5 bases between them. The DNA of the CDR3 is TGCGCCAGCAGCCAAGTTGAGAGCACAGATACGCAGTATTTT. Protein sequence: CASSQVESTDTQYF.

V gene TRBV5-1 combines with J gene TRBJ2-5; 9 nucleotides agree with TRBD2. With 3 bases clipped from V and 0 bases from J, the junction kept 9 bases outside the gene matches. The CDR3 is made up of 17 amino acids. CDR1 and CDR2 (germline): SGHRS, YFSETQ. The CDR3: CASSSPSGALYQETQYF. CDR3 nucleotides: TGCGCCAGCAGCTCGCCTAGCGGGGCCCTGTACCAAGAGACCCAGTACTTC. The entire variable domain, with the rest obtained from reference TRBV5-1 and TRBJ2-5, is as follows: KAGVTQTPRYLIKTRGQQVTLSCSPISGHRSVSWYQQTPGQGLQFLFEYFSETQRNKGNFPGRFSGRQFSNSRSEMNVSTLELGDSALYLCASSSPSGALYQETQYFGPGTRLLVL.

The chain employs TRBV7-9 and TRBJ2-1; tentatively, D is TRBD1 (6 bases). V was pared by 5 bases and J by 0 bases, with 14 bases between. Germline lookup yields CDR1 SEHNR and CDR2 FQNEAQ (reference sequence). The CDR3 extends over 16 amino acids. This CDR3 is CASSTLRGSSYNEQFF. DNA for the CDR3: TGTGCCAGCAGCACCCTCAGGGGCTCCTCCTACAATGAGCAGTTCTTC. The entire variable domain, with the rest obtained from reference TRBV7-9 and TRBJ2-1, is as follows: DTGVSQNPRHKITKRGQNVTFRCDPISEHNRLYWYRQTLGQGPEFLTYFQNEAQLEKSRLLSDRFSAERPKGSFSTLEIQRTEQGDSAMYLCASSTLRGSSYNEQFFGPGTRLTVL.

The chain joins TRBV28 to TRBJ2-7; tentative D call: TRBD1 (7 bases). The germline V gene has CDR1 MDHEN and CDR2 SYDVKM. CDR3 length: 14 residues. Trimming removed 5 bases from V and 5 bases from J, with 16 bases in between. This chain's CDR3 is CASSMPGDSHEQYF. DNA of the CDR3: TGTGCCAGCAGTATGCCGGGGGACAGTCACGAGCAGTACTTC.